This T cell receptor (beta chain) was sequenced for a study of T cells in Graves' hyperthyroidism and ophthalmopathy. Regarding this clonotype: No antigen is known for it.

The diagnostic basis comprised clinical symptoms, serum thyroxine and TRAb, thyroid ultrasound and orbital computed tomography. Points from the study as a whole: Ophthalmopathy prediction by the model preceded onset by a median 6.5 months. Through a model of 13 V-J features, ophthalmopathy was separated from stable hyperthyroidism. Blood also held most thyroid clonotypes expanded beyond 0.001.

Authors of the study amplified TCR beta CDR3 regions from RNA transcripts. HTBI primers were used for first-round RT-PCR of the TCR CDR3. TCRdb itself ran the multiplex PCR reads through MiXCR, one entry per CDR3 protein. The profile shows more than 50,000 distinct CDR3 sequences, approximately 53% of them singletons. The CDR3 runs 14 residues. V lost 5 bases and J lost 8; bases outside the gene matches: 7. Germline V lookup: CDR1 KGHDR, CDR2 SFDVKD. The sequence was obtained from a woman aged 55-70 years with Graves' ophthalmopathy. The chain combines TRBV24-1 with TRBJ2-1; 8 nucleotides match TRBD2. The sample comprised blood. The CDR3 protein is CATSGSAGVDEQFF. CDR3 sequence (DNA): TGTGCCACCAGTGGATCAGCGGGAGTGGATGAGCAGTTCTTC.